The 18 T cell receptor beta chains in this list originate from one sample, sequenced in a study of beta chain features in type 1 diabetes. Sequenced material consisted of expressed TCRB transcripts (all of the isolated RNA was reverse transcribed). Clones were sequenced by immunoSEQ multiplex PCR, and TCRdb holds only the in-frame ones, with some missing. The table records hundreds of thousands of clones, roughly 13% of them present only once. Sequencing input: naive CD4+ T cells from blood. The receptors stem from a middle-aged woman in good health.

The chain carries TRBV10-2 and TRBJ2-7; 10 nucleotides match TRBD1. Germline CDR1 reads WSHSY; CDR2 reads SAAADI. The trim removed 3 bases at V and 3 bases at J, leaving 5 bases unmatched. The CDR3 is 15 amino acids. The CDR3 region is CASSDRDRGFYEQYF. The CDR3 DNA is TGCGCCAGCAGTGACCGGGACAGGGGATTCTACGAGCAGTACTTC.

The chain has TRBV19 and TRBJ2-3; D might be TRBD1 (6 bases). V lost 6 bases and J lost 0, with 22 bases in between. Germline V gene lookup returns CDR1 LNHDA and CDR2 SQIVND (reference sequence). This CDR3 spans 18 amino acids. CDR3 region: CASSTTPWDILSTDTQYF. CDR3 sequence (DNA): TGTGCCAGTAGCACTACTCCCTGGGACATTCTGAGCACAGATACGCAGTATTTT.

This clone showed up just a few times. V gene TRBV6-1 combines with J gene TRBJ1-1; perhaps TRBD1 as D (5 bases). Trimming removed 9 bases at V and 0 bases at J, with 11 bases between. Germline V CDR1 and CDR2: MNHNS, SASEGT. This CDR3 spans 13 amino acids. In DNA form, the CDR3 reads TGTGCCAGTGAAACAGGAGTGAACACTGAAGCTTTCTTT. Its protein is CASETGVNTEAFF.

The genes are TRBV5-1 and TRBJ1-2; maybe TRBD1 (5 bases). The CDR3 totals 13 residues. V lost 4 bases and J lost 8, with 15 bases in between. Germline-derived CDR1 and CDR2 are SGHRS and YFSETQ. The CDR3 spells CASSPGDQGGYTF. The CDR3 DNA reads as TGCGCCAGCAGCCCGGGGGACCAGGGAGGCTACACCTTC.

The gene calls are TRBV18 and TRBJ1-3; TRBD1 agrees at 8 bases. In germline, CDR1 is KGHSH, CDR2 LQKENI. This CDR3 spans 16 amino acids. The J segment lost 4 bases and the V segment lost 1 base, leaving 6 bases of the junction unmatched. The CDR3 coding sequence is TGTGCCAGCTCACCACAGACAGGGGAGTACGGAAACACCATATATTTT. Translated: CASSPQTGEYGNTIYF.

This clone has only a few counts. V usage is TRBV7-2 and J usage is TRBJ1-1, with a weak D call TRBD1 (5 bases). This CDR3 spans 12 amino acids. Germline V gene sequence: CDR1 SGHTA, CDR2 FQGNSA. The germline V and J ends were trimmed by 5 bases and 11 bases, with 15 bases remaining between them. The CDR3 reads CASSPYGGRAFF. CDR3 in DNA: TGTGCCAGCAGCCCCTACGGGGGTAGGGCTTTCTTT.

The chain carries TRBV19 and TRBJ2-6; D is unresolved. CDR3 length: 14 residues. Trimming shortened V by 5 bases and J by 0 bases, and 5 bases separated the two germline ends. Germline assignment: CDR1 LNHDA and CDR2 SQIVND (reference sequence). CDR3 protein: CASSLFSGANVLTF. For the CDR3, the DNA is TGTGCCAGTAGTCTGTTCTCTGGGGCCAACGTCCTGACTTTC.

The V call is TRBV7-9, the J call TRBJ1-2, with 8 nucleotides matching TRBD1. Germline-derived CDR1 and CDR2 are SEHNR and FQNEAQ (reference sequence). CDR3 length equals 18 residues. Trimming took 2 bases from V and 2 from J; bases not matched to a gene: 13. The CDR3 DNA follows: TGTGCCAGCAGCTTAAACGGTTTTGCAGGGGGCGGGAACTATGGCTACACCTTC. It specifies CASSLNGFAGGGNYGYTF. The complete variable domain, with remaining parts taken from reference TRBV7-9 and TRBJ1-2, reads DTGVSQNPRHKITKRGQNVTFRCDPISEHNRLYWYRQTLGQGPEFLTYFQNEAQLEKSRLLSDRFSAERPKGSFSTLEIQRTEQGDSAMYLCASSLNGFAGGGNYGYTFGSGTRLTVV.

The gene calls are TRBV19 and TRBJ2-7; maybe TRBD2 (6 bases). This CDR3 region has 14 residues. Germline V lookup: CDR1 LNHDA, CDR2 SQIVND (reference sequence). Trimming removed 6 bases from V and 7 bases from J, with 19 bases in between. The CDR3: CASSMGSTGGEQYF. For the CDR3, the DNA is TGTGCCAGTAGCATGGGGTCGACCGGGGGTGAGCAGTACTTC.

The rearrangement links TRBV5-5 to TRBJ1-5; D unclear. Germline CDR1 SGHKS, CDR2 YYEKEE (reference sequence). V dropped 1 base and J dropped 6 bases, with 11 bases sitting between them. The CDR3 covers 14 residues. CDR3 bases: TGTGCCAGCAGCTTGCTATCGGGTTTTCAGCCCCAGCATTTT. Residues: CASSLLSGFQPQHF. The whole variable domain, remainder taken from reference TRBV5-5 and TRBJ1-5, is DAGVTQSPTHLIKTRGQQVTLRCSPISGHKSVSWYQQVLGQGPQFIFQYYEKEERGRGNFPDRFSARQFPNYSSELNVNALLLGDSALYLCASSLLSGFQPQHFGDGTRLSIL.

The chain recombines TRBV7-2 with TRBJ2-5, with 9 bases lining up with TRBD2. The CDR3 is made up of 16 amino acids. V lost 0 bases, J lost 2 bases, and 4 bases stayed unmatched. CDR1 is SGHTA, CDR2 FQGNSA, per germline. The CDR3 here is CASSLAAGGPQETQYF. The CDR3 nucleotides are TGTGCCAGCAGCTTAGCAGCGGGGGGCCCACAAGAGACCCAGTACTTC. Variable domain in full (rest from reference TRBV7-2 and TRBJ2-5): GAGVSQSPSNKVTEKGKDVELRCDPISGHTALYWYRQSLGQGLEFLIYFQGNSAPDKSGLPSDRFSAERTGGSVSTLTIQRTQQEDSAVYLCASSLAAGGPQETQYFGPGTRLLVL.

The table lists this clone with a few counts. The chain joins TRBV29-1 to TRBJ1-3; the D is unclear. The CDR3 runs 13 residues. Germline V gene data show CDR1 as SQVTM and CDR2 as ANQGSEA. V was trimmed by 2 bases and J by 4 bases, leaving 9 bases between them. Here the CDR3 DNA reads TGCAGCGTTGAAATGGGCAGAGGAAACACCATATATTTT. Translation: CSVEMGRGNTIYF.

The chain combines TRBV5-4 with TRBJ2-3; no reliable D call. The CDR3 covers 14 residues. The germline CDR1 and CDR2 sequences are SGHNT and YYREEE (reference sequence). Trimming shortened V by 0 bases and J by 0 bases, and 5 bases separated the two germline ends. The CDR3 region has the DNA TGTGCCAGCAGCTTGGGGAGAAGCACAGATACGCAGTATTTT. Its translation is CASSLGRSTDTQYF.

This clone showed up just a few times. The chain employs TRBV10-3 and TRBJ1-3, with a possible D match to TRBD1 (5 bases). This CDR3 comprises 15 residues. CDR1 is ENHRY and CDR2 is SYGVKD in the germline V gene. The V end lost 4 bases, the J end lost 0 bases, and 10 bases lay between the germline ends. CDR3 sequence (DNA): TGTGCCATCAGTGGGGGCCTACTCTCTGGAAACACCATATATTTT. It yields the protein CAISGGLLSGNTIYF.

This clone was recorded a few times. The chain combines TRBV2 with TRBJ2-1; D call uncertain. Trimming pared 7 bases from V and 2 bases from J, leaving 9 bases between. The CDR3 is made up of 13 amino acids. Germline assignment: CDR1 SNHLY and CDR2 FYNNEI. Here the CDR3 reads CASTSSAYNEQFF. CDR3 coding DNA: TGTGCCAGCACCTCTTCCGCCTACAATGAGCAGTTCTTC.

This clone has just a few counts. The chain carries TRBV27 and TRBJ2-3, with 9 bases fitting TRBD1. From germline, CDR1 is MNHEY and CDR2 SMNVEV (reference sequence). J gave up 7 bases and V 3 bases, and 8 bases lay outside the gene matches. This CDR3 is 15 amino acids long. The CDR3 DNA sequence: TGTGCCAGCAGTTTGTTGGGACAGGGTTTAAATACGCAGTATTTT. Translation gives CASSLLGQGLNTQYF.

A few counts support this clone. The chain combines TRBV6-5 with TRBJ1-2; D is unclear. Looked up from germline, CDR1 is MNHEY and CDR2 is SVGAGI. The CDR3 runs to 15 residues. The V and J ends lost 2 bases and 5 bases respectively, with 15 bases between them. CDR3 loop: CASSYGRAVDYGYTF. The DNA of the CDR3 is TGTGCCAGCAGTTACGGCCGTGCAGTCGATTATGGCTACACCTTC.

In nucleotides, the CDR3 is TGTGCCAGCAGGGGGACAGGGGCTTACTATGGCTACACCTTC. This encodes CASRGTGAYYGYTF. The chain uses TRBV2 and TRBJ1-2, with 10 bases matching TRBD1. CDR1 and CDR2 from the germline V gene are SNHLY and FYNNEI. Unmatched junction bases numbered 4, after V lost 6 bases and J lost 3 bases. The CDR3 loop spans 14 amino acids.